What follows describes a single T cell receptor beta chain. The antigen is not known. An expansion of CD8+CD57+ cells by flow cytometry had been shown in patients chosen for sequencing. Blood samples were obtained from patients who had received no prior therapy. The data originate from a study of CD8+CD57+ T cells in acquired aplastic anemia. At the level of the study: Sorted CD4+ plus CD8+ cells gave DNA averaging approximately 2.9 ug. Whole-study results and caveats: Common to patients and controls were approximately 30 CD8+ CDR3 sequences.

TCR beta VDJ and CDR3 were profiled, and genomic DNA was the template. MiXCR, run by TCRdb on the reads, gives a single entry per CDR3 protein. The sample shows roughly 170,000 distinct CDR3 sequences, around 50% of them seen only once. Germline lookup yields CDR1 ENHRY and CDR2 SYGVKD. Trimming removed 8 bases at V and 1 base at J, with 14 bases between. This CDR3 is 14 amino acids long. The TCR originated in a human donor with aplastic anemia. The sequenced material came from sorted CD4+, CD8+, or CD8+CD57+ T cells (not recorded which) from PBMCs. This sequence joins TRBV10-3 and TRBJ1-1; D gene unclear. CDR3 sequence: CAIGLGTANTEAFF. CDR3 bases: TGTGCCATCGGACTAGGCACGGCGAACACTGAAGCTTTCTTT.